This T cell receptor beta chain emerged from a study of shared clonotypes between healthy human individuals (dated by TCRdb to 2019 to 2021). For context, the study as a whole: The cohort included three men and a couple of women between 18 and 49 years of age. For each donor, three plates each were used for CD4 naive and CD4 memory, two plates were used for CD8 naive, and one plate was used for CD8 memory. To estimate repertoire size and how much clonotype sharing occurs between individuals, the study deeply sequenced the blood TCR repertoires of roughly 5 healthy adults. Libraries were prepared and TCR repertoires were sequenced by different laboratories using diverse techniques, in order to increase sequencing depth and limit assay-specific biases. Leukapheresis yielded between about 0.94 and 8.9 billion PBMCs per donor.

A word on this clone: Its antigen remains unidentified. One base away there is no much larger clone; base qualities are not given.

Healthy HIV-negative adults with no recently reported acute infections or vaccinations were included as donors. Only Caucasian adults living in Nashville, Tennessee, USA were represented among the donors. CD4+ T cells were enriched through magnetic negative selection, after which naive cells were positively selected on CD45RA and the remaining negative fraction served as the memory subset. After blood collection by leukapheresis, PBMCs were isolated using Ficoll-Histopaque density gradient centrifugation and then cryopreserved in the vapor phase of liquid nitrogen. Purity and quantity of every magnetically sorted T cell population were checked by analytical flow cytometry. Genomic DNA was isolated from each sorted fraction and quantified by UV absorbance on a Nanodrop 2000c. V trim: 4 bases; J trim: 6 bases; unmatched bases: 9. From its cysteine to its phenylalanine, the CDR3 spans 16 amino acids. Solely the CDR3 DNA is kept, with 48 bases framed from the first base. CDR1 and CDR2, per the germline V gene, are SGHTA and FQGTGA.

Using the deep immunoSEQ assay, multiplex PCR amplified TCR CDR3 regions from genomic DNA. Genomic DNA extracted from each cell subset was distributed evenly over all wells of several immunoSEQ 96-well plates, and each plate served as one replicate. For sorted subsets, approximately 0.2 ug of genomic DNA, equivalent to some 33,000 T cell genomes, went into each replicate PCR. Purified libraries were measured with a Qubit 3.0 fluorometer, size-checked on a Bioanalyzer 2100, and measured again with the KAPA Library Quantification kit. Each immunoSEQ 96-well plate was sequenced on its own single-read 150-cycle Illumina NextSeq 550 flow cell. Per the original workflow: The immunoSEQ output contained only junctional sequences without quality scores, so filtering could not match that applied to full-length reads. To assign V/J genes and CDR3, sequences were annotated using PyIR, a Python wrapper for IgBLAST v1.9, with IMGT germline references. Reads were filtered out if the reads had weak V/J assignments (E-value above 1e-6), no CDR3, stop codons, out-of-frame junctions, or ambiguous translated residues. V3J clonotypes were defined by identical inferred V gene, J gene, and CDR3 amino acid sequence. The percentage overlap between two repertoires was calculated by dividing the number of shared unique clonotypes by the size of the smaller repertoire. Richness of each repertoire was evaluated using RTK rarefaction, the Chao1 estimator, and Recon v2.1 estimates of unobserved clonotypes. For all TCRbeta clonotypes obtained by the gDNA method from a few donors, generation probabilities were computed with OLGA. TCRdb's version of the immuneACCESS table is confined to in-frame rearrangements and falls short of the full clone set. An unresolved V gene accounts for under half of the shortfall where checked; the remainder is of unknown origin. Clone size and the V and J calls come from that table; the DNA yielded D and trimming. In this sample the table shows roughly 1,000,000 clones, about four fifths of which occur a single time. The top ten hold roughly 0.61% of the sample.

What the work shows at the level of the full study, not this receptor alone: Around 5% of naive CD4, 3% to 4% of naive CD8, approximately 2% of memory CD4, and about 0.4% of memory CD8 clonotypes were shared across four donors. Pairwise subsampling led to the expectation that sequencing depth would affect the degree of clonotype sharing among donors. Naive subsets generally had larger estimated clonotype richness than memory subsets did. Clonotypes shared by all four sorted-subset donors showed higher generation probabilities than non-shared clonotypes. Because the study included a small number of donors, the genetic and exposure-history diversity represented was limited. Incomplete sequencing was indicated by rarefaction of sorted-subset datasets, despite the large sequencing depth. Sampling was restricted to blood, and TCR repertoires in tissues likely differ from the TCR repertoires found in blood.

The chain was built from TRBV7-3 and TRBJ2-1; TRBD1 fits 10 bases in the junction. The TCR sequence derives from a man aged 18 to 30 in good health. Some clones in this sample may be carry-over from other donors' samples. Sequencing input: memory CD4+ T cells from PBMCs. Sample cell subset or site, as interpreted from the label and publication: CD45RA-negative fraction. This receptor has the CDR3 CASSSQPGQGSNEQFF. The DNA sequence follows: TGTGCCAGCAGCTCTCAACCGGGACAGGGGTCCAATGAGCAGTTCTTC.